This T cell receptor (beta chain) was identified in a study of blood T cell repertoires in COVID-19. CDR3 length equals 12 residues. Germline CDR1 and CDR2: SGHVS and FQNEAQ. V dropped 5 bases and J dropped 6 bases, with 10 bases sitting between them. Produced via immunoSEQ multiplex PCR; TCRdb's table is partial and in-frame only. The data hold 210,000 or so clones, with around 86% observed a single time. This receptor was obtained from a woman aged 50 to 60 with acute COVID-19. The sequenced material came from PBMCs or T cells enriched from blood (not recorded which). This chain links TRBV7-8 with TRBJ1-1, with no clear D. For the CDR3, the DNA is TGTGCCAGCAGCCGCGATCAGGCTGAAGCTTTCTTT. Its protein is CASSRDQAEAFF.